This TCR beta chain was sequenced during a study of OX40 agonist ivuxolimab in advanced cancers. Study context: At around 81% male, the cohort had a mean age of 60 years, ranging from about 20 to 80.

Germline V CDR1 and CDR2: GTSNPN, SVGIG (reference sequence). The CDR3 has 13 residues. V shed 8 bases and J shed 1 base, with 14 bases lying between them. This table comes from immunoSEQ multiplex PCR, and its TCRdb copy is limited to in-frame clones, with some not included. The top ten clones hold around 0.6% of a sample with 50,000 to 75,000 clones, 75% to 90% of them seen once. The chain uses TRBV30 and TRBJ2-5; no clear D gene. Sample: CD4+ or CD8+ T cells sorted from blood, taken in a trial of the OX40 agonist ivuxolimab. This clonotype was obtained from an adult with an advanced solid tumor such as melanoma, head and neck, liver or kidney cancer. This CDR3 is CAADTMAQETQYF. The CDR3 DNA reads as TGTGCCGCCGATACCATGGCCCAAGAGACCCAGTACTTC.